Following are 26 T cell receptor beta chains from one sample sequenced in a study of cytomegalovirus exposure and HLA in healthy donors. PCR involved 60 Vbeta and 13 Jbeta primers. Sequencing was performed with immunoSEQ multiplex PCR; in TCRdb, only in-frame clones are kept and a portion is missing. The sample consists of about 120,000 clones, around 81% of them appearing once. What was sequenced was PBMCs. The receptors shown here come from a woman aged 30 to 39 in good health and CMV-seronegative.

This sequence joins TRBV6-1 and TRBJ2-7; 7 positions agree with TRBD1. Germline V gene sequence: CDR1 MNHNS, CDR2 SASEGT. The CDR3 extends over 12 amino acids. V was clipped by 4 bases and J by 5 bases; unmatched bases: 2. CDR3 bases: TGTGCCAGCAGTGCCGACAGGGACGAGCAGTACTTC. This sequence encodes CASSADRDEQYF.

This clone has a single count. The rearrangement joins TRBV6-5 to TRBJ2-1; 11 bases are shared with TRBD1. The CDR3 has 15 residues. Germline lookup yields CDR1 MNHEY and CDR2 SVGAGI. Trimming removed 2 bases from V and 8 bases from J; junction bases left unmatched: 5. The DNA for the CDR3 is TGTGCCAGCAGTTACGTCTGGACAGGGGGCGATGAGCAGTTCTTC. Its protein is CASSYVWTGGDEQFF.

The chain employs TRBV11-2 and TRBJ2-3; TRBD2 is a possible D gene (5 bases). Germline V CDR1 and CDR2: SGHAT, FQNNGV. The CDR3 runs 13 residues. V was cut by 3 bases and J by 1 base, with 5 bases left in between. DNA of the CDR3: TGTGCCAGCAGCTTCGGGGGCACAGATACGCAGTATTTT. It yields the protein CASSFGGTDTQYF.

The CDR3 DNA reads TGTGCCAGTAGTTCCCCCGCGGACAGGGGCGACTCTGGGGCCAACGTCCTGACTTTC. Protein product: CASSSPADRGDSGANVLTF. V usage is TRBV19 and J usage is TRBJ2-6, with TRBD1 matching over 9 bases. In germline, CDR1 is LNHDA, CDR2 SQIVND (reference sequence). The CDR3 sequence is 19 residues long. V shed 5 bases and J 0 bases; nucleotides not matched to a gene: 11.

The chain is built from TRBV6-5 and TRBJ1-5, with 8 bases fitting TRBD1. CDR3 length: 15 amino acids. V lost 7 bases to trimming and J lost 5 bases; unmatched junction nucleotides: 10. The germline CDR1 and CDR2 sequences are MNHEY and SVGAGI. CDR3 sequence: CASNSGQGGHQPQHF. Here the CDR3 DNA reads TGTGCCAGCAACTCAGGACAGGGCGGCCATCAGCCCCAGCATTTT.

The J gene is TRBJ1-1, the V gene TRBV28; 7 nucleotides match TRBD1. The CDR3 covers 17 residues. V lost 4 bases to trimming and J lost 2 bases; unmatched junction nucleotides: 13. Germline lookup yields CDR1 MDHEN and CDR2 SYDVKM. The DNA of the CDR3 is TGTGCCAGCAGTTCAGGGGGTAGGGCTCTACTTAACACTGAAGCTTTCTTT. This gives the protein CASSSGGRALLNTEAFF.

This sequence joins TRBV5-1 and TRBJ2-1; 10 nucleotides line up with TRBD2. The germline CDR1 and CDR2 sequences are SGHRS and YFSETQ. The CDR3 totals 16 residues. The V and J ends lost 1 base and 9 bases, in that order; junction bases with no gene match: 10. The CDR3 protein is CASSLSGLAGEGEQFF. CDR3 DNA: TGCGCCAGCAGCTTGAGCGGGCTAGCGGGAGAGGGTGAGCAGTTCTTC.

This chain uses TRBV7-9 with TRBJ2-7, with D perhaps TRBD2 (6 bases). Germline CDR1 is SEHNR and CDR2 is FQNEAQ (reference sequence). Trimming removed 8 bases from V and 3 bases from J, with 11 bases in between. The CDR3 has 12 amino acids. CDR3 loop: CASGGTYYEQYF. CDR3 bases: TGTGCCAGCGGGGGGACTTACTACGAGCAGTACTTC.

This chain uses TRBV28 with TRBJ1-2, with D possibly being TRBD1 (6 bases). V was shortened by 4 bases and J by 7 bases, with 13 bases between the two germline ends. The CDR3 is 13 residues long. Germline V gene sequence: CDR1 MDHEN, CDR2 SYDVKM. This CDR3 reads CASSYTGRGGYTF. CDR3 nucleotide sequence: TGTGCCAGCAGTTATACAGGGCGTGGTGGCTACACCTTC.

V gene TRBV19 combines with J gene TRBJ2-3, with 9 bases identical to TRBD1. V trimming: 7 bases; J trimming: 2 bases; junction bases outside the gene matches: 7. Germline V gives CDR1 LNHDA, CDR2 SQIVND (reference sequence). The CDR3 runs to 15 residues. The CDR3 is CASTSGTGITDTQYF. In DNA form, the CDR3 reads TGTGCCAGTACTTCAGGGACAGGGATCACAGATACGCAGTATTTT.

The CDR3 is CASSPTSGVGETQYF. As DNA, the CDR3 is TGTGCCAGCAGCCCGACTAGCGGGGTTGGAGAGACCCAGTACTTC. This chain connects TRBV7-3 to TRBJ2-5; TRBD2 aligns across 11 bases. From germline, CDR1 is SGHTA and CDR2 FQGTGA. V gave up 5 bases and J gave up 4 bases; unmatched junction bases: 6. The CDR3 length is 15 residues.

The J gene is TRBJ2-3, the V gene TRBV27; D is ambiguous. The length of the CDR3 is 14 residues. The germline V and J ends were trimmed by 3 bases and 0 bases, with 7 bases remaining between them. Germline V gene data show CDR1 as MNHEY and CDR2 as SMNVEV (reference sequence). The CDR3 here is CASSFAVSTDTQYF. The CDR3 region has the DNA TGTGCCAGCAGTTTCGCAGTAAGCACAGATACGCAGTATTTT.

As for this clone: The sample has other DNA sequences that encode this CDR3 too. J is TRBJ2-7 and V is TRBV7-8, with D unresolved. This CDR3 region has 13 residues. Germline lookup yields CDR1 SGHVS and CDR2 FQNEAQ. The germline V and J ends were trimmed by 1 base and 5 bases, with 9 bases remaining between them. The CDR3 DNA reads TGTGCCAGCAGCTTAGATCTTAGCAACGAGCAGTACTTC. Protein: CASSLDLSNEQYF.

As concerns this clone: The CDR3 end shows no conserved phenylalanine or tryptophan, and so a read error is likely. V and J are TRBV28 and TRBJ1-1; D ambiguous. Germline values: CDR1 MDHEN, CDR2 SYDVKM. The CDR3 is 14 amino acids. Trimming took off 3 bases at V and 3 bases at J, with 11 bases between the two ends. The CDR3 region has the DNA TGTGCCAGCAGTTTCCGGCCTCGGGACACTGAAGCTTTCTCT. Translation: CASSFRPRDTEAFS.

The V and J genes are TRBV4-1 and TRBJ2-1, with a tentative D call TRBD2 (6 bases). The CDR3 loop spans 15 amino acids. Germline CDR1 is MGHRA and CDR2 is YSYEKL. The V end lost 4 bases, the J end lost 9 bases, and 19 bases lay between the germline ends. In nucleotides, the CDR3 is TGCGCCAGCAGCCGGACTGGGGGGACCACGATTGAGCAGTTCTTC. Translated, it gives CASSRTGGTTIEQFF.

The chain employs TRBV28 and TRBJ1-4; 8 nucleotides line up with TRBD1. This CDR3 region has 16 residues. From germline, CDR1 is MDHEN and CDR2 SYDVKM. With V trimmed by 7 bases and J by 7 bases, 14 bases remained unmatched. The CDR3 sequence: CASTWAGGLGIEKLFF. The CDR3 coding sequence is TGTGCCAGCACATGGGCAGGGGGCCTGGGGATTGAAAAACTGTTTTTT.

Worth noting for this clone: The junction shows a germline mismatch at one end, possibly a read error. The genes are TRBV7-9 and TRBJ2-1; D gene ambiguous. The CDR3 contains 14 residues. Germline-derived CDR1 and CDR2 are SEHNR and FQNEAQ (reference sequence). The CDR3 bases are TGTGCCGGCAGCTTATCCTTATACTCGGGTGAGCAGTTCTTC. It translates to CAGSLSLYSGEQFF.

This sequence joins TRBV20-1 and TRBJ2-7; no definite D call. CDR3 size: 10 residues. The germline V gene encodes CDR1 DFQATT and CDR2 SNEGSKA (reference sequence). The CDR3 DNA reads TGCAGCGCTCGAGTAGTCGAGCAGTACTTC. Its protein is CSARVVEQYF.

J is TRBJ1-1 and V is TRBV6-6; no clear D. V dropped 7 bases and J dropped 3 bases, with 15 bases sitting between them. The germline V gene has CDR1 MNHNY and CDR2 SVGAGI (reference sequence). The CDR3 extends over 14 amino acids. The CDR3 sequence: CASTWTSGDTEAFF. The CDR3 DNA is TGTGCCAGCACCTGGACTAGCGGGGACACTGAAGCTTTCTTT.

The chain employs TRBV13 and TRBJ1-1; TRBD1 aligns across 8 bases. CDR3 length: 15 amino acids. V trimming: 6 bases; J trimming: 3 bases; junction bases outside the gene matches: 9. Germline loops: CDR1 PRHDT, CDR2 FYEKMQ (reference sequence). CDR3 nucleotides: TGTGCCAGCAGATTAACCGGGACAGGCTACACTGAAGCTTTCTTT. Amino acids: CASRLTGTGYTEAFF.

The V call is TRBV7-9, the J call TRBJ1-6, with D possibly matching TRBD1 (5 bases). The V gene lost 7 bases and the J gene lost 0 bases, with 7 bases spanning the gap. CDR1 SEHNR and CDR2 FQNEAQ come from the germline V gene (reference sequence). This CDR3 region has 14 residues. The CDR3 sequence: CASTDSSYNSPLHF. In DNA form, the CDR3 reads TGTGCCAGCACTGACAGCTCCTATAATTCACCCCTCCACTTT.

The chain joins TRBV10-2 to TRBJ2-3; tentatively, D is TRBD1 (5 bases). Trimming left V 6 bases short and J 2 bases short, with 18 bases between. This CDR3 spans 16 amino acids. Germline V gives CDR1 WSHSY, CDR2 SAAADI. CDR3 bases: TGCGCCAGCAGGGACCAAGCGCCGACAGTCACAGATACGCAGTATTTT. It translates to CASRDQAPTVTDTQYF.

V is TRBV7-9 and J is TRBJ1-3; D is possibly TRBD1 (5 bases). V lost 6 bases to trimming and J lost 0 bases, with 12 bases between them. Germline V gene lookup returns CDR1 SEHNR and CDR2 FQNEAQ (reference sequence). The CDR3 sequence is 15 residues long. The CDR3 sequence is CASSLTGDSGNTIYF. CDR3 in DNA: TGTGCCAGCAGTCTAACAGGAGACTCTGGAAACACCATATATTTT.

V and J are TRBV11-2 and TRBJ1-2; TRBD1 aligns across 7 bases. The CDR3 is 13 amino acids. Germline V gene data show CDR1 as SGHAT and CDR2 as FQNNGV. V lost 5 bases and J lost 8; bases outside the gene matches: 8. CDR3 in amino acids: CASSPDRVGGYTF. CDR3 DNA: TGTGCCAGCAGCCCCGACAGGGTGGGGGGCTACACCTTC.

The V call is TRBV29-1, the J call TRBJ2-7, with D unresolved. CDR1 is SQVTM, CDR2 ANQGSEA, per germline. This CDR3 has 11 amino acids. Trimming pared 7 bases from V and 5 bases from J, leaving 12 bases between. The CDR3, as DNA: TGCAGCGCCCTTAGTTATGACGAGCAGTACTTC. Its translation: CSALSYDEQYF.

Here the CDR3 DNA reads TGCGCCAGCAGTCCTAGTGGTGCTTTCTTT. Protein: CASSPSGAFF. The chain combines TRBV23-1 with TRBJ1-1; D not resolved. TRBV23-1 is an open reading frame whose function is uncertain. V was shortened by 4 bases and J by 11 bases, with 8 bases between the two germline ends. This CDR3 is built from 10 residues.